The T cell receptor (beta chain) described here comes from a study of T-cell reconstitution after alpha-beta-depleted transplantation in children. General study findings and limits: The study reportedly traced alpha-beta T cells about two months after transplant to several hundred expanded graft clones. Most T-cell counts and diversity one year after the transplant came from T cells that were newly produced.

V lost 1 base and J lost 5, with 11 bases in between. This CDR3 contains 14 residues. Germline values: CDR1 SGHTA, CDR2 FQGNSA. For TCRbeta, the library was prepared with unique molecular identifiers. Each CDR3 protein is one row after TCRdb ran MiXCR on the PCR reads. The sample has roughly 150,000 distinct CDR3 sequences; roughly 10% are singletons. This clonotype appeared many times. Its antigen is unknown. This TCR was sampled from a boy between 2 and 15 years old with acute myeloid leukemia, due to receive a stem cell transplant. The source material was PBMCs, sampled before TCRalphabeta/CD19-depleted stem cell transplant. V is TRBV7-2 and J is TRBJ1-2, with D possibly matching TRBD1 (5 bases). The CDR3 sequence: CASSLVGLKYGYTF. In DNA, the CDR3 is TGTGCCAGCAGCTTAGTGGGACTTAAATATGGCTACACCTTC.